A few counts support the clone carrying this T cell receptor (beta chain). Preparing the TCRbeta library involved the use of unique molecular identifiers. TCRdb re-called the PCR reads with MiXCR, one entry per CDR3 protein. The data show about 610,000 distinct CDR3 sequences, more than 9% seen once. The data belong to a study of T-cell reconstitution after alpha-beta-depleted transplantation in children. Trimming stripped 2 bases from V and 3 bases from J, with 9 bases between. There are 13 residues in the CDR3. From germline, CDR1 is SGHNT and CDR2 YYREEE (reference sequence). V and J are TRBV5-4 and TRBJ2-7; D is undetermined. This TCR was sampled from a human donor who donated a stem cell graft to a child with acute myeloid leukemia. The sequencing used PBMCs from the stem cell graft donor, collected from the stem cell graft. The CDR3 nucleotides are TGTGCCAGCAGCTTTGGACCCTACTACGAGCAGTACTTC. Translating it yields CASSFGPYYEQYF.